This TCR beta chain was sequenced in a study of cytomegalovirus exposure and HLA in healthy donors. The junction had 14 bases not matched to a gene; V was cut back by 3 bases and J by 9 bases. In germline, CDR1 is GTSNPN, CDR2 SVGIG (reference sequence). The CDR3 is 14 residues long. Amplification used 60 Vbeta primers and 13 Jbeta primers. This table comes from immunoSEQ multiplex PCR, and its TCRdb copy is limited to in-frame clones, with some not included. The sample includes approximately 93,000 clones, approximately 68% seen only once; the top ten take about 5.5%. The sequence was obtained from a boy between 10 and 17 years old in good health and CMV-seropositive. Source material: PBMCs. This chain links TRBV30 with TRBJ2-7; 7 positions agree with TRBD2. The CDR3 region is CAWSKTGSGMGQYF. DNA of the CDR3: TGTGCCTGGAGCAAAACGGGGAGCGGGATGGGGCAGTACTTC.